This T cell receptor beta chain was captured by sequencing in a study of cytomegalovirus exposure and HLA in healthy donors. General study findings and limits: Analysis was carried out at a later point, and it linked a missense DCLRE1C variant to TCR beta V- and J-gene trimming. Previous analysis showed most TCR beta V segments were productive about 87% or about 30% of the time. Reportedly, TCR beta sequences accurately predicted HLA-A and HLA-B alleles in most subjects.

In regard to this clone: No antigen is known for it. Additional DNA sequences in this sample encode the identical CDR3.

J gave up 3 bases and V 4 bases, and 4 bases lay outside the gene matches. This CDR3 region has 13 residues. Germline loops: CDR1 SGHDT, CDR2 YYEEEE. With 60 Vbeta and 13 Jbeta primers, the PCR was carried out. As processed by the authors: A later analysis tallied 87 million or so unique TCR beta chains, around 11 million of them shared. Sequencing used immunoSEQ multiplex PCR; TCRdb keeps in-frame clones, though not all of them. V, J and clone size reflect that table, while D and trimming were determined from the DNA. The table has about 140,000 clones, 75% seen once. Specimen: PBMCs. The TCR comes from a man in his late teens or twenties in good health and CMV-seropositive. The chain has TRBV5-6 and TRBJ2-7; 7 nucleotides line up with TRBD1. CDR3 DNA: TGTGCCAGCAGCCTGGGACAGAGCTACGAGCAGTACTTC. Protein product: CASSLGQSYEQYF.